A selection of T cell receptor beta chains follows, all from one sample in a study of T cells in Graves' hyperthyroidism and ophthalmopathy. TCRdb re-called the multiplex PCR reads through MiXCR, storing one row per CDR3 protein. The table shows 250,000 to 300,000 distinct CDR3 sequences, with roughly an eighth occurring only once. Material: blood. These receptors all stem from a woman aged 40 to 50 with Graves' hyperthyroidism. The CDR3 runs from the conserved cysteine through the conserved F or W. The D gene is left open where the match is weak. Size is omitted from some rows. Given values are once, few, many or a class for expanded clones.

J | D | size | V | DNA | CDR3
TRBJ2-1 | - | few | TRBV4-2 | TGTGCCAGCAGCCTTGGACATAGCGATGAGCAGTTCTTC | CASSLGHSDEQFF
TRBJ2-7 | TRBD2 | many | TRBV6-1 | TGTGCCAGCAGTGGGAGCGGGATTAGCTCCTACGAGCAGTACTTC | CASSGSGISSYEQYF
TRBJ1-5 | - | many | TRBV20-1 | TGCAGTGCTAGAGATCGGGGGTTGAGTCACCTCGATCAGCCCCAGCATTTT | CSARDRGLSHLDQPQHF
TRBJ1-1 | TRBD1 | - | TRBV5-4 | TGTGCCAGCAGTTATGCCGGGACAGAAACTGAAGCTTTCTTT | CASSYAGTETEAFF
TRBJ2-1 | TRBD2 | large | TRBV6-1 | TGTGCCAGCAGTGCTGCGGGAGGCCCCTACAATGAGCAGTTCTTC | CASSAAGGPYNEQFF
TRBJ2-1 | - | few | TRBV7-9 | TGTGCCAGCAGCCTCGCTTTGGACTTGAGCTCCTACAATGAGCAGTTCTTC | CASSLALDLSSYNEQFF
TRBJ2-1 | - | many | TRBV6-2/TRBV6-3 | TGTGCCAGCAGTTCCAGTGGGGGATCCTACAATGAGCAGTTCTTC | CASSSSGGSYNEQFF
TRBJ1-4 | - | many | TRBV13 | TGTGCCAGCAGCCCAGAGGGGGCAACTAATGAAAAACTGTTTTTT | CASSPEGATNEKLFF
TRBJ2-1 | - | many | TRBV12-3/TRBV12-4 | TGTGCCAGCAGGCCTGGGGGGGCTAGTGAGCAGTTCTTC | CASRPGGASEQFF
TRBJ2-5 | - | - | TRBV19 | TGTGCCAGTAGTATAAGTAGCCTCGGGGGAGAGACCCAGTACTTC | CASSISSLGGETQYF
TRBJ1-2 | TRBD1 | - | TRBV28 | TGTGCCAGCGGAAAATACCGGGACAGGGGGATTGGCTACACCTTC | CASGKYRDRGIGYTF